The clone carrying this TCR beta chain was counted ten times or more. Antigen: not known. The sample comes from a study of CD8 T cells in ankylosing spondylitis. Study-wide results and limits: Earlier reports found some motif variants in synovial fluid and blood in reactive arthritis. Matched ankylosing spondylitis synovial fluid reportedly showed significant enrichment of disease-linked clones. Disease-linked clones, CD8+, were relatively rare in peripheral blood.

This CDR3 comprises 15 residues. Germline CDR1 SGHVS, CDR2 FQNEAQ. Losses at the gene ends were 1 base for V and 8 bases for J; bases not matched to a gene: 5. Researchers built TCR beta libraries using quantitative 5'-RACE with molecular barcodes. TCRdb passed the 5' RACE reads through MiXCR, listing each CDR3 protein once. The sample includes about 140,000 distinct CDR3 sequences, about an eighth of them seen just once. The sequence was obtained from a female donor with ankylosing spondylitis or in good health (not recorded which). The sample comprised blood, either unsorted or a sorted T cell fraction (not recorded which). The chain has TRBV7-8 and TRBJ1-2; TRBD1 matches 12 bases. The CDR3 bases are TGTGCCAGCAGCTTAGGAGGGACAGGGGGCCGAGGCTACACCTTC. The encoded protein is CASSLGGTGGRGYTF.